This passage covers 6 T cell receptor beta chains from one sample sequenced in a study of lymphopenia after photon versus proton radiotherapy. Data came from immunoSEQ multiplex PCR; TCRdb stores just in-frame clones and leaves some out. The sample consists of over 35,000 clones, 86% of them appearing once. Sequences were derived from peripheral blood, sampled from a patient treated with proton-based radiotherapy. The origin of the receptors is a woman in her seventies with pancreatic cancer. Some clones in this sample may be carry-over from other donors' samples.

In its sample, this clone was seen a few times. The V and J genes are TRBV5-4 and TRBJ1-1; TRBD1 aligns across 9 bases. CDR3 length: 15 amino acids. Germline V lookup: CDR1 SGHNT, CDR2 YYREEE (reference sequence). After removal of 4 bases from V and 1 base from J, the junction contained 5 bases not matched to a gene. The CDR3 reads CASSPGQGRNTEAFF. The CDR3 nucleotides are TGTGCCAGCAGCCCGGGACAGGGACGGAACACTGAAGCTTTCTTT.

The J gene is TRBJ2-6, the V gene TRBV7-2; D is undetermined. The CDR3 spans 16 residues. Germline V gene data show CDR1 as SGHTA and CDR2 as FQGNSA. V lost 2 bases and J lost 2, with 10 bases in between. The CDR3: CASSLKFPPGANVLTF. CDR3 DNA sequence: TGTGCCAGCAGCTTAAAGTTTCCCCCTGGGGCCAACGTCCTGACTTTC.

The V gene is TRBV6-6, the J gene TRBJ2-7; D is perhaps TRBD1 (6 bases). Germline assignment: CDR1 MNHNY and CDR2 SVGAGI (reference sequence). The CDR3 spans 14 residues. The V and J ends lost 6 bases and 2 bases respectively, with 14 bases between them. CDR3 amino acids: CASRSPGHAYEQYF. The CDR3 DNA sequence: TGTGCCAGCAGGTCCCCGGGACACGCCTACGAGCAGTACTTC.

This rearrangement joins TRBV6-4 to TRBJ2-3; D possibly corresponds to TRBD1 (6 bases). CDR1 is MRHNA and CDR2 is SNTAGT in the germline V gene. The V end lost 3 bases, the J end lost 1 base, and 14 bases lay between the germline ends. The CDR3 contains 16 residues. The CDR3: CASSESKGDGTDTQYF. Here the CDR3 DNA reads TGTGCCAGCAGTGAATCGAAGGGGGATGGCACAGATACGCAGTATTTT.

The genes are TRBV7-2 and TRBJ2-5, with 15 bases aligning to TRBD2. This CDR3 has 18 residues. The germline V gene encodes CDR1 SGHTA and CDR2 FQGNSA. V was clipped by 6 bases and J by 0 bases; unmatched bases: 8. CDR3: CASSRTGTSGGYQETQYF. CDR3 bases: TGTGCCAGCAGTCGAACCGGGACTAGCGGGGGGTACCAAGAGACCCAGTACTTC.

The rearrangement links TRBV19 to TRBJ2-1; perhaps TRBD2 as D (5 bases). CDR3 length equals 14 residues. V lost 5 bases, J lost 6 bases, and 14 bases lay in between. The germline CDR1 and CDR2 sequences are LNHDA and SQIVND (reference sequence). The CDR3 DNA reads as TGTGCCAGTAGTGGACTTGGATGGGCCAATGAGCAGTTCTTC. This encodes CASSGLGWANEQFF.